This TCR beta chain appears in the sequencing data of a study of blood T cells in healthy people across ages. Study details: Template switching recovered approximately one barcoded beta molecule for every two T cells. Study observations and caveats: Roughly linear declines in TCR beta diversity per million T cells occurred with age. Higher diversity and more naive CD4+ cells were features of long-lived donors, compared to aged donors.

About this clonotype: The antigen remains undetermined.

The authors ran a second PCR of about 6 to 11 cycles using a sample-barcoded 5' primer and a J-beta primer mix. Template switching added a 12-random-nucleotide identifier to every cDNA molecule. TCRdb re-called the 5' RACE reads with MiXCR, one entry per CDR3 protein. The sample lists around 1,900,000 distinct CDR3 sequences, about two fifths occurring once. This CDR3 comprises 14 residues. CDR1 SGHDN and CDR2 FVKESK come from the germline V gene. The V end lost 4 bases, the J end lost 4 bases, and 11 bases lay between the germline ends. This chain links TRBV14 with TRBJ2-4, with no clear D. The sequenced material came from blood. This sequence originates from a human donor in good health. The CDR3 nucleotides read TGTGCCAGCAGCCTGATTGCCCAAAAAAACATTCAGTACTTC. This gives the protein CASSLIAQKNIQYF.